The sequence of this TCR beta chain was determined in a study of OX40 agonist ivuxolimab in advanced cancers. Looked up from germline, CDR1 is SGHRS and CDR2 is YFSETQ. The CDR3 is made up of 14 amino acids. V was clipped by 0 bases and J by 6 bases, with 13 bases between them. Method: immunoSEQ multiplex PCR; TCRdb's copy keeps in-frame clones and lacks some. The table has approximately 69,000 clones, around 82% seen once. To note about this clone: The antigen is not known.

Findings and caveats of the study: On average, a greater number of expanded clones characterised CD8+ T cells relative to CD4+.

This sequence joins TRBV5-1 and TRBJ2-7, with D perhaps matching TRBD2 (5 bases). This clonotype was sampled from an adult with an advanced solid tumor such as melanoma, head and neck, liver or kidney cancer. The sample in question was CD4+ or CD8+ T cells sorted from blood, obtained in a trial of the OX40 agonist ivuxolimab. In nucleotides, the CDR3 is TGCGCCAGCAGCTTGGAGGGCAGAGGAGGCGAGCAGTACTTC. Amino acids: CASSLEGRGGEQYF. Looking up the rest from reference TRBV5-1 and TRBJ2-7 gives the full variable domain: KAGVTQTPRYLIKTRGQQVTLSCSPISGHRSVSWYQQTPGQGLQFLFEYFSETQRNKGNFPGRFSGRQFSNSRSEMNVSTLELGDSALYLCASSLEGRGGEQYFGPGTRLTVT.